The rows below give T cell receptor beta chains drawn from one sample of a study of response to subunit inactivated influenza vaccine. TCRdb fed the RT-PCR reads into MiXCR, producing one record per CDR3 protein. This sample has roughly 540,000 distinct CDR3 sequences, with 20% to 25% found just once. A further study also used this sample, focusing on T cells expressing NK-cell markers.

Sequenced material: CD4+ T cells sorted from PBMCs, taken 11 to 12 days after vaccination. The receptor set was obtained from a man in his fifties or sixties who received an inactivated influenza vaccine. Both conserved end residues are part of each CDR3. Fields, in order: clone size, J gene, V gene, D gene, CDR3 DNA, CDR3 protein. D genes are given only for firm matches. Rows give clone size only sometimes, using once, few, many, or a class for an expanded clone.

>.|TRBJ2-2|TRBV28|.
TGTGCCAGCAGTTTATGGCCGGGACTTAACACCGGGGAGCTGTTTTTT
CASSLWPGLNTGELFF
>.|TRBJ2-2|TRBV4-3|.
TGCGCCAGCAGCCAAGAATTAGGGGCCCCGAACACCGGGGAGCTGTTTTTT
CASSQELGAPNTGELFF
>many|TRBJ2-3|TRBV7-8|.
TGTGCCAGCAGCTTAAGGGCGCAGTCCACAGATACGCAGTATTTT
CASSLRAQSTDTQYF
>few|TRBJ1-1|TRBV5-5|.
TGTGCCAGCAGCTTAGGCGAGGGGTGGAGGGCTGAAGCTTTCTTT
CASSLGEGWRAEAFF
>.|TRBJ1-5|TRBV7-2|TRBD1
TGTGCCAGCAGCTTATCGACAGGGATTCAGCCCCAGCATTTT
CASSLSTGIQPQHF
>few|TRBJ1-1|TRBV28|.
TGTGCCAGCAGTACGGGACGGATGAACACTGAAGCTTTCTTT
CASSTGRMNTEAFF
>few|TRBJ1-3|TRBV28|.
TGTGCCAGCTTCCTAAGGGACGGAAGCTCTGGAAACACCATATATTTT
CASFLRDGSSGNTIYF
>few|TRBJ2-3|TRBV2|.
TGTGCCAGCAAACTCAGATCGGCAGATACGCAGTATTTT
CASKLRSADTQYF
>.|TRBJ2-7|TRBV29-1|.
TGCAGCGTAGTCGTCCGGGACACAGCTATTTACGAGCAGTACTTC
CSVVVRDTAIYEQYF
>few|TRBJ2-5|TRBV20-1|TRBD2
TGCAGTGCTAGAGATTGGGGGGGCCAAGAGACCCAGTACTTC
CSARDWGGQETQYF
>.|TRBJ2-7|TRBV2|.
TGTGCCAGCAGTGAATTTAGAAACAGCGAGCAGTACTTC
CASSEFRNSEQYF
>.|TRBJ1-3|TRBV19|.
TGTGCCAGTGATGACAGCGGGGCTGGAAACACCATATATTTT
CASDDSGAGNTIYF
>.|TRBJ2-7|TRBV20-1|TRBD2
TGCAGTGCTAGTCGGACTAGCGGTTCCACCTACGAGCAGTACTTC
CSASRTSGSTYEQYF
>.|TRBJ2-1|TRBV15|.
TGTGCCACCAGCAGAGCAGTATCAGGTTACAATGAGCAGTTCTTC
CATSRAVSGYNEQFF
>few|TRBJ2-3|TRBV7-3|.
TGTGCCAGCAGCCCGGGAGTGTTTGGTACAGATACGCAGTATTTT
CASSPGVFGTDTQYF
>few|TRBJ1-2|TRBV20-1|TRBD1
TGCAGTGCTAGAGACGGGACAGGGGGCTTCTATGGCTACACCTTC
CSARDGTGGFYGYTF
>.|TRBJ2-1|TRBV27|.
TGTGCCAGCAGTGACGGGACACAATACAATGAGCAGTTCTTC
CASSDGTQYNEQFF
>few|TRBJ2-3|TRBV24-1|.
TGTGCCACCAGTGACAGGGGGCGCGGGAGCTCAGATACGCAGTATTTT
CATSDRGRGSSDTQYF
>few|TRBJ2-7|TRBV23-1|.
TGCGCCAGCAGTCAATCGAGAAGGGCGAGCTCCTACGAGCAGTACTTC
CASSQSRRASSYEQYF
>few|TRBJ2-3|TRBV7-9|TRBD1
TGTGCCAGCAGCGACCGACGCCTCGGGACAGGTCAGATAACGCAGTATTTT
CASSDRRLGTGQITQYF
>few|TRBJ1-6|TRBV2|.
TGTGCCAGCAAGCGGGGGAGTGATTCACCCCTCCACTTT
CASKRGSDSPLHF
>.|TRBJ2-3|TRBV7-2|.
TGTGCCAGCAGCTTAATCGTAGCAGGAGATACGCAGTATTTT
CASSLIVAGDTQYF
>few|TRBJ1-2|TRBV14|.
TGTGCCAGCAGCCAGCGGAGAGGCGGGAACTATGGCTACACCTTC
CASSQRRGGNYGYTF
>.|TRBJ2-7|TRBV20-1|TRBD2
TGCAGTGCTGTGGGGGGGGAGTTCCTCTACGAGCAGTACTTC
CSAVGGEFLYEQYF
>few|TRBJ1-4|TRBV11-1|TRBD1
TGTGCCAGCAGCTTAGTAGGGACAGGGTTTGCAACTAATGAAAAACTGTTTTTT
CASSLVGTGFATNEKLFF
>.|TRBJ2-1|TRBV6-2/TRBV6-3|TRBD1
TGTGCCAGCAGTACACGGACAGGGGGGGGCGATGAGCAGTTCTTC
CASSTRTGGGDEQFF
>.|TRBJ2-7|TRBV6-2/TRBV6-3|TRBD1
TGTGCCAGCATCAGGGACAGGGGTCCATACGAGCAGTACTTC
CASIRDRGPYEQYF
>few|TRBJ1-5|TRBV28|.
TGTGCCAGCAGTTTGACGGCGCAGCCCCAGCATTTT
CASSLTAQPQHF
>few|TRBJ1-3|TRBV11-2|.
TGTGCCAGCAGCCCTAGCGGGGACACCATATATTTT
CASSPSGDTIYF
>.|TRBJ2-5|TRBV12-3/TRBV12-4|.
TGTGCCAGCAGCTCGCCCGAGACCCAGTACTTC
CASSSPETQYF
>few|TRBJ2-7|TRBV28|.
TGTGCCAGCAGTTTAAACTCCCCCGGCGAGCAGTACTTC
CASSLNSPGEQYF
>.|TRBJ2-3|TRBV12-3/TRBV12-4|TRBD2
TGTGCCAGCACCTGGGCGGGGGTGGAAGATACGCAGTATTTT
CASTWAGVEDTQYF
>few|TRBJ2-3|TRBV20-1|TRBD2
TGCAGTGCTGCCCAGGGACTAGCGGGAACGAAAGATACGCAGTATTTT
CSAAQGLAGTKDTQYF
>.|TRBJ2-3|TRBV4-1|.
TGCGCCAGCAGCCCACACTATAGCCCGCGGCGCTCCCCCGCAGATACGCAGTATTTT
CASSPHYSPRRSPADTQYF
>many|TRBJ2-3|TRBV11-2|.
TGTGCCAGCAGCTTCAACACAGATACGCAGTATTTT
CASSFNTDTQYF
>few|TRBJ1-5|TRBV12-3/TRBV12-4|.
TGTGCCAGCAGCCTGGGCGGGTCTGGGCAGCCCCAGCATTTT
CASSLGGSGQPQHF
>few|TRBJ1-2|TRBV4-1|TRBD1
TGCGCCAGCAGACCCTTGGGACAGCCCTATGGCTACACCTTC
CASRPLGQPYGYTF
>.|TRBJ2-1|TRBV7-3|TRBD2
TGTGCCAGCAGCTTACTAGCGGGGGATGCTGAGCAGTTCTTC
CASSLLAGDAEQFF
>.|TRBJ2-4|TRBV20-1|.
TGCAGTGCAAGGGGGACTCTCCGGGAGGCGGCCAAAAACATTCAGTACTTC
CSARGTLREAAKNIQYF
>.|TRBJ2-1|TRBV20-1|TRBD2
TGCAGTGCTAGGTTTCCTAGCGGGAGATCTTACAATGAGCAGTTCTTC
CSARFPSGRSYNEQFF
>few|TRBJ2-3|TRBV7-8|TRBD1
TGTGCCAGCAGCTTAGGTCGTTGGGACAGCACGCAGTATTTT
CASSLGRWDSTQYF
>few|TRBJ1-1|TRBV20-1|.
TGCAGTGCTAGAGAGCCGGGACGGCGGAACACTGAAGCTTTCTTT
CSAREPGRRNTEAFF
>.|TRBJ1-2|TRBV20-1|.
TGCAGTGCCCGAAGACCCGAGGGCTACACCTTC
CSARRPEGYTF
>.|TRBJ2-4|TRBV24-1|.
TGTGCCACCAGTGATTGGCGAGGGATTCAGTACTTC
CATSDWRGIQYF
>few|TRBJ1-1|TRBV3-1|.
TGTGCCAGCAGCCAACCAAGGACAGCCACTAGTTACTCTGAAGCTTTCTTT
CASSQPRTATSYSEAFF
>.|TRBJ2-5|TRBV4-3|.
TGCGCCAGCAGCCAAGGGGGCGGTCCAGACGAGACCCAGTACTTC
CASSQGGGPDETQYF
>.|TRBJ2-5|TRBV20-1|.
TGCAGTGCTAGTATTGCCGGGAGAGGCCAAGAGACCCAGTACTTC
CSASIAGRGQETQYF
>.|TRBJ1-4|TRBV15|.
TGTGCCACCACCACCTCTCGGAGGGCTGAAAAACTGTTTTTT
CATTTSRRAEKLFF
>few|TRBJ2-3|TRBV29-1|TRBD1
TGCAGCGTTGGACAGGGGGCCAGCACAGATACGCAGTATTTT
CSVGQGASTDTQYF
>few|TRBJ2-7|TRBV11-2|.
TGTGCCAGCAGTCTAAAAAGGGGGTGGGGTGAGCAGTACTTC
CASSLKRGWGEQYF
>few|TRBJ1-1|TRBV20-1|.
TGCAGTGCTAGAGTTGGCGGGGCGGTCGGGATCAACACTGAAGCTTTCTTT
CSARVGGAVGINTEAFF
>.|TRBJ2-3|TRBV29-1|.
TGCAGCGGTCAACACACAGATACGCAGTATTTT
CSGQHTDTQYF
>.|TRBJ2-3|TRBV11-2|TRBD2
TGTGCCAGCAGCCCCGGTACGAGACTAGCGGGCACAGATACGCAGTATTTT
CASSPGTRLAGTDTQYF
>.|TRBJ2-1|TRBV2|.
TGTGCCAGCAGTGAGAGTCGGCTGTCTTACAATGAGCAGTTCTTC
CASSESRLSYNEQFF
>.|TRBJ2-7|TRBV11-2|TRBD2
TGTGCCAGCAGCCCGACTCGCACGGGACTAGCGGGACCAGACTACGAGCAGTACTTC
CASSPTRTGLAGPDYEQYF
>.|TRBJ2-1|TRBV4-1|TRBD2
TGCGCCAGCAGCCAAGGGCTAGCGGTAAGCTACAATGAGCAGTTCTTC
CASSQGLAVSYNEQFF
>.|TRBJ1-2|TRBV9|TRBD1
TGTGCCAGCAGCGGCTTACAGGGGGCGCCTTATGGCTACACCTTC
CASSGLQGAPYGYTF
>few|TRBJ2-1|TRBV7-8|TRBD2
TGTGCCAGCAGCTTATCGACTAGCGGGAGGGGATACAATGAGCAGTTCTTC
CASSLSTSGRGYNEQFF